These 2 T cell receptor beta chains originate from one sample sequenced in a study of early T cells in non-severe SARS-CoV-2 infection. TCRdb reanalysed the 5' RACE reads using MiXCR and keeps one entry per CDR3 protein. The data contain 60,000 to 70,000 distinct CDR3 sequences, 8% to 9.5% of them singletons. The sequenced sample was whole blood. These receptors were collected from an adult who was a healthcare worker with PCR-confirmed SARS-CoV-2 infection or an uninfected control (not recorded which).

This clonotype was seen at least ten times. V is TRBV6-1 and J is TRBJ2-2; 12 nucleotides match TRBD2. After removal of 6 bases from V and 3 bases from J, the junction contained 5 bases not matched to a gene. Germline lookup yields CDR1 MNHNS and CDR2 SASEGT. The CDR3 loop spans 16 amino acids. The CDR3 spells CASRAGTSGYTGELFF. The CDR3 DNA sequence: TGTGCCAGCAGAGCCGGGACTAGCGGGTACACCGGGGAGCTGTTTTTT.

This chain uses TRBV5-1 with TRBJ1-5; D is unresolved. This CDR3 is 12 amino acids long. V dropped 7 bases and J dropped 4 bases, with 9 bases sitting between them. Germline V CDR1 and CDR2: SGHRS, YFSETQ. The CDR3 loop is CASPGRNQPQHF. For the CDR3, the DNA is TGCGCCAGCCCCGGACGGAATCAGCCCCAGCATTTT.